A single sample is the source of the 16 T cell receptor beta chains below, sequenced in a study of CD8 T cells in ankylosing spondylitis. MiXCR, applied by TCRdb to the 5' RACE reads, yields one record per CDR3 protein. The repertoire includes fewer than 550,000 distinct CDR3 sequences, approximately 5% of them detected once, and roughly 3.5% sits in the top ten. Antigens of these TCRs are unknown. Study findings and constraints: There was a TCR beta motif, made of eight highly homologous variants, that appeared characteristic of ankylosing spondylitis blood.

Sequencing was performed on blood, either unsorted or a sorted T cell fraction (not recorded which). The source is a male donor with ankylosing spondylitis.

The chain employs TRBV20-1 and TRBJ2-4; tentative D call: TRBD1 (5 bases). The CDR3 loop spans 14 amino acids. V dropped 5 bases and J dropped 6 bases, with 17 bases sitting between them. From germline, CDR1 is DFQATT and CDR2 SNEGSKA (reference sequence). The CDR3 sequence: CSALPGIPLNIQYF. CDR3 coding DNA: TGCAGTGCTTTACCAGGGATACCCTTAAACATTCAGTACTTC.

Only one count was recorded for this clonotype. A clone one base away is much larger, so this may be a read error. The CDR3 does not end in the conserved phenylalanine or tryptophan, so this is likely a read error. The chain has TRBV5-1 and TRBJ2-6, with D tentatively TRBD2 (7 bases). This CDR3 is built from 15 residues. Deletions cut 2 bases from V and 6 bases from J, with 12 bases between. Germline loops: CDR1 SGHRS, CDR2 YFSETQ. CDR3 nucleotide sequence: TGCGCCAGCAGCTTTGCGGGGGCAGTGGCCAACGTCCTGACTTTA. Its protein product is CASSFAGAVANVLTL.

This clonotype appeared a few times. The chain combines TRBV6-5 with TRBJ2-4, with D uncertain. Germline CDR1 is MNHEY and CDR2 is SVGAGI. The CDR3 has 16 residues. The V gene lost 2 bases and the J gene lost 0 bases, with 11 bases spanning the gap. This CDR3 reads CASSYASGLAKNIQYF. The CDR3 DNA reads as TGTGCCAGCAGTTACGCCTCAGGCCTAGCCAAAAACATTCAGTACTTC.

This clonotype was found many times. The chain uses TRBV6-1 and TRBJ2-7; maybe TRBD2 (7 bases). The CDR3 contains 14 residues. Germline V CDR1 and CDR2: MNHNS, SASEGT. V gave up 10 bases and J gave up 3 bases, with 19 bases separating them. The chain's CDR3 is CAIRKAGHFYEQYF. In nucleotides, the CDR3 is TGTGCCATACGAAAAGCGGGACACTTCTACGAGCAGTACTTC.

This clonotype was counted between two and nine times. This chain joins TRBV7-2 and TRBJ2-7; D may match TRBD1 or TRBD2 (5 bases each). V lost 3 bases to trimming and J lost 0 bases, with 12 bases between them. The CDR3 covers 15 residues. Germline V gene data show CDR1 as SGHTA and CDR2 as FQGNSA. The CDR3 reads CASSFGGHPSYEQYF. In DNA, the CDR3 is TGTGCCAGCAGCTTTGGAGGACACCCCTCCTACGAGCAGTACTTC.

Many counts were recorded for this clonotype. The chain uses TRBV9 and TRBJ2-1; a weak D match, TRBD2 (6 bases). Trimming removed 2 bases at V and 0 bases at J, with 9 bases between. Germline assignment: CDR1 SGDLS and CDR2 YYNGEE. The CDR3 extends over 15 amino acids. This chain's CDR3 is CASSVGGDSYNEQFF. The CDR3 DNA sequence: TGTGCCAGCAGCGTTGGCGGGGACTCCTACAATGAGCAGTTCTTC.

Many counts were recorded for this clonotype. V and J are TRBV5-6 and TRBJ2-1, with 9 bases aligning to TRBD1. Trimming cost V 5 bases and J 8 bases; bases outside gene matches: 2. Germline CDR1 SGHDT, CDR2 YYEEEE. CDR3 size: 12 residues. The CDR3 DNA is TGTGCCAGCAGATGGACAGGGGATGAGCAGTTCTTC. Amino acids: CASRWTGDEQFF.

This clonotype turned up a few times. The chain employs TRBV4-1 and TRBJ2-1, with D possibly being TRBD2 (7 bases). The CDR3 spans 17 residues. V lost 1 base to trimming and J lost 8 bases, with 21 bases between them. The germline CDR1 and CDR2 sequences are MGHRA and YSYEKL. The CDR3 coding sequence is TGCGCCAGCAGCCAAGGGAAGGGGGGGCTGTTAATCGATGAGCAGTTCTTC. Amino acids: CASSQGKGGLLIDEQFF.

As regards this clonotype: This may stem from a read error, because a much larger clone lies one nucleotide away. The chain couples TRBV12-3 or TRBV12-4 to TRBJ2-7; D is perhaps TRBD2 (6 bases). This CDR3 spans 14 amino acids. The CDR3 DNA sequence: TGTGTCAGCAGTACTATAGCGGCTGCCTACGAGCAGTACTTC. This sequence encodes CVSSTIAAAYEQYF.

This clonotype was counted at least ten times. This sequence joins TRBV7-6 and TRBJ1-2, with D perhaps TRBD1 (5 bases). This CDR3 has 12 amino acids. Germline CDR1 reads SGHVS; CDR2 reads FNYEAQ. DNA of the CDR3: TGTGCTACTAAGGGGCTTAACTATGGCTACACCTTC. Protein: CATKGLNYGYTF.

This clonotype was picked up many times. The gene calls are TRBV7-9 and TRBJ2-1; 7 bases are shared with TRBD2. The germline CDR1 and CDR2 sequences are SEHNR and FQNEAQ (reference sequence). The CDR3 totals 14 residues. With 4 bases clipped from V and 5 bases from J, the junction kept 5 bases outside the gene matches. CDR3 in DNA: TGTGCCAGCAGCTCCTCCGGGGGGAACAATGAGCAGTTCTTC. Its protein is CASSSSGGNNEQFF. Looking up the rest from reference TRBV7-9 and TRBJ2-1 gives the full variable domain: DTGVSQNPRHKITKRGQNVTFRCDPISEHNRLYWYRQTLGQGPEFLTYFQNEAQLEKSRLLSDRFSAERPKGSFSTLEIQRTEQGDSAMYLCASSSSGGNNEQFFGPGTRLTVL.

This clonotype occurred many times. The chain has TRBV4-3 and TRBJ2-7, with 7 bases matching TRBD1. The CDR3 sequence is 15 residues long. Germline V gene data show CDR1 as LGHNA and CDR2 as YSLEER. The V segment lost 3 bases and the J segment 0 bases; nucleotides outside the gene matches: 5. CDR3 sequence: CASSQRTGYSYEQYF. The CDR3 nucleotides are TGCGCCAGCAGCCAGCGGACAGGCTACTCCTACGAGCAGTACTTC.

This clonotype was observed at least ten times. The rearrangement joins TRBV5-8 to TRBJ2-3; 7 bases agree with TRBD1. This CDR3 contains 16 residues. J was trimmed by 2 bases and V by 4 bases; bases with no gene match: 10. CDR1 SGHTS and CDR2 YDEGEE come from the germline V gene. CDR3 loop: CASSERRTGDTDTQYF. DNA for the CDR3: TGTGCCAGCAGCGAGAGGAGGACAGGCGACACAGATACGCAGTATTTT.

A few counts support this clonotype. This chain connects TRBV12-3 or TRBV12-4 to TRBJ2-1; 9 nucleotides match TRBD2. V lost 3 bases to trimming and J lost 5 bases; unmatched junction nucleotides: 14. The CDR3 length is 18 residues. CDR3 DNA: TGTGCCAGCAGTTTCAGACTAGCGGATGTGCCTAAGGACAATGAGCAGTTCTTC. Protein: CASSFRLADVPKDNEQFF.

This clonotype was counted ten times or more. The chain is built from TRBV4-2 and TRBJ1-1; no reliable D call. The CDR3 contains 15 residues. Germline lookup yields CDR1 LGHNA and CDR2 YNFKEQ. V was pared by 0 bases and J by 4 bases, with 12 bases between. The CDR3 reads CASSQDEGWTTEAFF. The CDR3 bases are TGTGCCAGCAGCCAAGATGAAGGCTGGACCACTGAAGCTTTCTTT.

Ten or more counts support this clonotype. The gene calls are TRBV18 and TRBJ2-1, with 11 bases lining up with TRBD2. The junction had 3 bases not matched to a gene; V was cut back by 1 base and J by 1 base. Germline CDR1 is KGHSH and CDR2 is LQKENI. The CDR3 is 17 amino acids. The CDR3 is CASSPRLAGISYNEQFF. CDR3 DNA sequence: TGTGCCAGCTCACCACGACTAGCGGGAATATCCTACAATGAGCAGTTCTTC.